Sequencing of this T cell receptor (beta chain) was carried out in a study of blood T cell repertoires in COVID-19 (dated by TCRdb to about 2020). Looking at the study overall: The collaborator samples originated in the United States, Italy and Spain and spanned the acute and convalescent phases of COVID-19. Samples were obtained from the ongoing ImmuneRACE study (first 160 participants) and from over 1,000 subjects provided by 6 global collaborators. Nearly every sample came with metadata listing a de-identified subject ID, COVID-19 status, age in years and sex. HLA class I and class II types, where available, came from metadata supplied by the sample provider rather than from assay-based typing. The dataset comprised deeply sampled blood TCRbeta repertoires from subjects exposed to, actively infected with, or recovered from COVID-19. The repertoires were released in a freely available public database intended as a resource for research on the immune response to SARS-CoV-2. The material from the prospective study consisted of cDNA or gDNA derived from T cells, B-cell-depleted T cells, or PBMCs.

Each collaborating institution followed its own protocols to collect whole blood in K2EDTA tubes. Collaborator samples were shipped for TCRbeta analysis as frozen whole blood, isolated PBMCs, or DNA extracted from either sample type. What the authors observed across the whole study: Clinical and demographic metadata were provided uncurated, with the amount varying by source and participant.

TCRbeta CDR3 regions were amplified from genomic DNA by means of the immunoSEQ Assay, a bias-controlled multiplex PCR. The original methods were these. The number of nucleated cells in each sample was estimated by amplification of reference gene primers within the assay. To quantify the absolute abundance of each unique TCRbeta CDR3 rearrangement, sequence reads were collapsed and filtered. For each sample, productive Simpson clonality was calculated by taking the square root of Simpson's diversity index across productive rearrangements. TCRdb's version of the immuneACCESS table is confined to in-frame rearrangements and falls short of the full clone set. An unresolved V gene accounts for under half of the shortfall where checked; the remainder is of unknown origin. The V and J calls and clone size were taken over from that table, and D and trimming were inferred from the DNA. The sample contains about 150,000 clones, 81% of them found a single time. The top ten hold roughly 7.7% of the sample.

A note on this clone: The specificity of this receptor is unknown. No base quality information exists; no much larger clone differs at one position.

The germline V gene sets CDR1 to SGHRS and CDR2 to YFSETQ. The CDR3 spans 16 residues, from the cysteine through the phenylalanine. Only the CDR3 part of the read is kept: 48 bases, read in frame from the first base. The germline V end is reduced by 0 bases and the J end by 6 bases; junction bases left unmatched: 8. The source of this sequence is a human donor with acute or convalescent COVID-19. The donor label of this sample is uncertain. Sequenced material: peripheral blood. The V and J segments used are TRBV5-1 and TRBJ1-1, with 10 bases in between that match TRBD1. This receptor has the CDR3 CASSLVETGGASEAFF. The DNA sequence follows: TGCGCCAGCAGCTTGGTGGAGACAGGGGGCGCCTCTGAAGCTTTCTTT. The CDR3, completed at both ends by the reference TRBV5-1 and TRBJ1-1 genes, gives the full variable domain KAGVTQTPRYLIKTRGQQVTLSCSPISGHRSVSWYQQTPGQGLQFLFEYFSETQRNKGNFPGRFSGRQFSNSRSEMNVSTLELGDSALYLCASSLVETGGASEAFFGQGTRLTVV.